Presented here are 27 T cell receptor beta chains from one specimen sequenced in a study of early T cells in non-severe SARS-CoV-2 infection listed by TCRdb under 2021. Preparation of the library involved 5' RACE. Sequencing instrument: NextSeq 500. TCRdb redid the processing of the public reads, applying fastp at Q25 and MiXCR, and retained in-frame beta chains. For every CDR3 protein sequence, its rows merge into one entry that carries the most common genes and DNA. The sample table holds around 72,000 distinct CDR3 sequences, of which around 9.1% were seen once. Of the sample, around 8% falls within the top ten clones. The specimen comprised whole blood, sampled at baseline. These receptors all come from an adult who was a healthcare worker with PCR-confirmed SARS-CoV-2 infection or an uninfected control (not recorded which).

A note on this clonotype: With a much larger clone just one base away, this may be a read error. The chain employs TRBV3-1 and TRBJ2-2; 8 bases are shared with TRBD2. Germline CDR1 and CDR2: LGHDT and YNNKEL (reference sequence). The CDR3 has 19 amino acids. The CDR3 region has the DNA TGTGCCGGCAGCCAAGGAGCGCTACTGGCGGGGGGCTACACCGGGGAGCTGTTTTTT. Translated, it gives CAGSQGALLAGGYTGELFF.

This clonotype was recorded at least ten times. The chain carries TRBV7-2 and TRBJ2-5; 8 nucleotides agree with TRBD1. CDR1 is SGHTA and CDR2 is FQGNSA in the germline V gene. The V and J ends lost 4 bases and 5 bases, in that order; junction bases with no gene match: 9. The CDR3 has 15 amino acids. The CDR3 spells CASSSSPGTGETQYF. The CDR3 bases are TGTGCCAGCAGCTCAAGTCCCGGGACAGGCGAGACCCAGTACTTC.

The chain is built from TRBV6-1 and TRBJ1-4, with D unresolved. Germline assignment: CDR1 MNHNS and CDR2 SASEGT. V lost 1 base to trimming and J lost 7 bases, with 7 bases between them. CDR3 length: 13 residues. The CDR3 coding sequence is TGTGCCAGCAGTGAAGTCCCCTCTGAAAAACTGTTTTTT. Amino acids: CASSEVPSEKLFF.

This clonotype was detected ten times or more. The gene calls are TRBV2 and TRBJ2-6; D not resolved. V dropped 4 bases and J dropped 2 bases, with 9 bases sitting between them. Germline loops: CDR1 SNHLY, CDR2 FYNNEI. The CDR3 extends over 15 amino acids. CDR3 DNA: TGTGCCAGCAGTGCCGACGGTCCTGGGGCCAACGTCCTGACTTTC. Translating it yields CASSADGPGANVLTF.

This clonotype was observed a handful of times. This chain links TRBV12-3 or TRBV12-4 with TRBJ2-5; 10 bases fit TRBD1. The CDR3 runs to 16 residues. V dropped 2 bases and J dropped 3; count of bases not matched to a gene: 6. CDR3 residues: CASSLPVGTGEETQYF. CDR3 DNA sequence: TGTGCCAGCAGTTTACCGGTCGGGACAGGGGAAGAGACCCAGTACTTC.

The sample holds a few counts of this clonotype. This sequence joins TRBV2 and TRBJ2-7; D gene uncertain. V was trimmed by 8 bases and J by 5 bases, leaving 13 bases between them. Germline V gives CDR1 SNHLY, CDR2 FYNNEI. There are 12 residues in the CDR3. Written as DNA, the CDR3 is TGTGCCAGCTTTCAGGTCTTCGACGAGCAGTACTTC. This codes for CASFQVFDEQYF.

This chain links TRBV19 with TRBJ1-5; the D gene is possibly TRBD1 (6 bases). Trimming took off 6 bases at V and 9 bases at J, with 21 bases between the two ends. The CDR3 runs to 15 residues. Germline V gene lookup returns CDR1 LNHDA and CDR2 SQIVND (reference sequence). DNA of the CDR3: TGTGCCAGTAGCCTGGTGACGGGGGCCCCAACGCCCCAGCATTTT. Translating it yields CASSLVTGAPTPQHF.

This clonotype was picked up a small number of times. This sequence joins TRBV15 and TRBJ1-5; TRBD1 aligns across 8 bases. The CDR3 covers 15 residues. With V trimmed by 1 base and J by 4 bases, 3 bases remained unmatched. From germline, CDR1 is LNHNV and CDR2 YYDKDF (reference sequence). Written as DNA, the CDR3 is TGTGCCACCAGCAGAGGGACAGGGACAAATCAGCCCCAGCATTTT. As protein: CATSRGTGTNQPQHF. The full variable domain, rest sourced from reference TRBV15 and TRBJ1-5, is DAMVIQNPRYQVTQFGKPVTLSCSQTLNHNVMYWYQQKSSQAPKLLFHYYDKDFNNEADTPDNFQSRRPNTSFCFLDIRSPGLGDTAMYLCATSRGTGTNQPQHFGDGTRLSIL.

This clonotype was counted a few times. The rearrangement links TRBV5-1 to TRBJ1-1, with TRBD1 identical over 7 bases. CDR3 length equals 15 residues. The V gene's germline CDR1 is SGHRS and CDR2 YFSETQ. V was pared by 3 bases and J by 0 bases, with 5 bases of the junction left unmatched. The CDR3 DNA reads as TGCGCCAGCAGCTCAGAAGGGACAGTGAACACTGAAGCTTTCTTT. The encoded protein is CASSSEGTVNTEAFF.

The chain has TRBV2 and TRBJ2-3, with a possible D match to TRBD1 (7 bases). The CDR3 loop spans 13 amino acids. CDR1 and CDR2 from the germline V gene are SNHLY and FYNNEI. Deletions cut 6 bases from V and 3 bases from J, with 10 bases between. The CDR3 sequence is CASRPGGTDTQYF. CDR3 in DNA: TGTGCCAGCAGGCCAGGGGGGACAGATACGCAGTATTTT.

The chain joins TRBV7-2 to TRBJ1-4; the D is unclear. Germline V gene lookup returns CDR1 SGHTA and CDR2 FQGNSA. This CDR3 is 12 amino acids long. V lost 3 bases and J lost 8, with 7 bases in between. The CDR3 loop is CASSFAEEKLFF. CDR3 nucleotide sequence: TGTGCCAGCAGCTTTGCGGAAGAAAAACTGTTTTTT.

V is TRBV20-1 and J is TRBJ1-5; 8 bases line up with TRBD1. The CDR3 is 14 residues long. Per the germline V gene, CDR1 is DFQATT and CDR2 is SNEGSKA (reference sequence). The V segment lost 6 bases and the J segment 4 bases; nucleotides outside the gene matches: 8. CDR3 amino acids: CSALQGGRNQPQHF. The CDR3 nucleotides read TGCAGTGCCTTACAGGGGGGAAGGAATCAGCCCCAGCATTTT.

J is TRBJ2-1 and V is TRBV7-3, with 7 bases lining up with TRBD1. The germline CDR1 and CDR2 sequences are SGHTA and FQGTGA. The CDR3 has 15 residues. The J segment lost 8 bases and the V segment lost 5 bases, leaving 12 bases of the junction unmatched. The CDR3 is CASSTARGRADEQFF. The CDR3 bases are TGTGCCAGCAGCACTGCGAGGGGGCGCGCCGATGAGCAGTTCTTC.

This clonotype was observed many times. The chain has TRBV6-5 and TRBJ1-5, with 9 bases matching TRBD1. Germline values: CDR1 MNHEY, CDR2 SVGAGI. This CDR3 is 15 amino acids long. J was trimmed by 2 bases and V by 6 bases; bases with no gene match: 5. CDR3: CASRRRTGGNQPQHF. The CDR3 nucleotides read TGTGCCAGCAGACGTCGGACAGGGGGCAATCAGCCCCAGCATTTT.

The gene calls are TRBV6-6 and TRBJ2-3, with D perhaps assigned TRBD1 or TRBD2 (5 bases each). The germline V gene encodes CDR1 MNHNY and CDR2 SVGAGI (reference sequence). Trimming stripped 7 bases from V and 3 bases from J, with 17 bases between. The CDR3 length is 15 residues. DNA for the CDR3: TGTGCCAGCATTAGGGACGGGGTTAAAACAGATACGCAGTATTTT. The encoded protein is CASIRDGVKTDTQYF.

V usage is TRBV2 and J usage is TRBJ2-3; 9 nucleotides align to TRBD2. CDR1 is SNHLY, CDR2 FYNNEI, per germline. The V and J ends lost 8 bases and 5 bases, in that order; junction bases with no gene match: 11. CDR3 length: 15 residues. The CDR3 region is CASPSRNSGGDTQYF. Here the CDR3 DNA reads TGTGCCAGCCCAAGTCGTAATAGCGGGGGAGATACGCAGTATTTT.

This clonotype was detected ten times or more. V usage is TRBV7-2 and J usage is TRBJ2-3; 11 positions match TRBD1. Germline loops: CDR1 SGHTA, CDR2 FQGNSA. V dropped 4 bases and J dropped 3; count of bases not matched to a gene: 3. The CDR3 spans 15 residues. The DNA for the CDR3 is TGTGCCAGCAGCTGGGACAGGGGGTTAACAGATACGCAGTATTTT. This sequence encodes CASSWDRGLTDTQYF.

This clonotype was detected many times. The genes are TRBV12-3 or TRBV12-4 and TRBJ2-1; TRBD2 matches at 8 bases. After removal of 2 bases from V and 5 bases from J, the junction contained 5 bases not matched to a gene. This CDR3 is built from 15 residues. The DNA of the CDR3 is TGTGCCAGCAGTTTATCACTAGCGGACCACAATGAGCAGTTCTTC. Its protein product is CASSLSLADHNEQFF.

The J gene is TRBJ1-1, the V gene TRBV20-1, with D uncertain. The CDR3 contains 13 residues. V was trimmed by 0 bases and J by 7 bases, leaving 12 bases between them. Germline CDR1 DFQATT, CDR2 SNEGSKA (reference sequence). CDR3 nucleotide sequence: TGCAGTGCTAGAGATCCAGCCCTTTATGAAGCTTTCTTT. As protein: CSARDPALYEAFF.

The rearrangement joins TRBV7-9 to TRBJ2-5; D gene ambiguous. The CDR3 consists of 12 residues. V was clipped by 0 bases and J by 5 bases, with 4 bases between them. The germline CDR1 and CDR2 sequences are SEHNR and FQNEAQ (reference sequence). Here the CDR3 reads CASSLAAETQYF. CDR3 sequence (DNA): TGTGCCAGCAGCTTAGCCGCTGAGACCCAGTACTTC.

This clonotype was detected a few times. This sequence joins TRBV19 and TRBJ1-2; 12 bases are a match to TRBD1. The germline V gene has CDR1 LNHDA and CDR2 SQIVND (reference sequence). J lost 2 bases, V lost 5 bases, and 9 bases had no gene match. This CDR3 contains 17 residues. The CDR3 is CASSLPGQGARNYGYTF. The CDR3 DNA follows: TGTGCCAGTAGTCTCCCGGGACAGGGGGCGCGAAACTATGGCTACACCTTC.

Details on this clonotype: Its ends do not fully match the called genes, so a read error is possible. The J gene is TRBJ2-3, the V gene TRBV4-2; 7 nucleotides agree with TRBD1. CDR3 length: 14 residues. Germline lookup yields CDR1 LGHNA and CDR2 YNFKEQ. In DNA form, the CDR3 reads TGTGCCAGCGGCCAAAACAGGGGAGCAGATACGCAGTATTTT. Protein: CASGQNRGADTQYF.

This clonotype was seen repeatedly, ten times or more. This chain links TRBV20-1 with TRBJ2-3, with TRBD2 matching 13 bases. From germline, CDR1 is DFQATT and CDR2 SNEGSKA (reference sequence). Trimming took 3 bases from V and 6 from J; bases not matched to a gene: 15. This CDR3 has 18 amino acids. The DNA of the CDR3 is TGCAGTGCTAGGGATCTAAATCGACTAGCGGGGGGCCAGGATACGCAGTATTTT. Protein product: CSARDLNRLAGGQDTQYF.

This clonotype was picked up many times. This chain joins TRBV18 and TRBJ2-4; D is possibly TRBD2 (6 bases). Germline V gene lookup returns CDR1 KGHSH and CDR2 LQKENI. The CDR3 has 13 residues. V lost 6 bases and J 11 bases, leaving 17 bases between the germline ends. The CDR3 region is CASSGVAEGVQYF. DNA of the CDR3: TGTGCCAGCTCCGGGGTCGCGGAGGGTGTTCAGTACTTC.

This clonotype showed up just a few times. The chain carries TRBV18 and TRBJ2-5; 7 nucleotides align to TRBD2. CDR1 is KGHSH and CDR2 is LQKENI in the germline V gene. This CDR3 has 15 amino acids. V dropped 0 bases and J dropped 5; count of bases not matched to a gene: 6. The CDR3 is CASSPPGGRMETQYF. For the CDR3, the DNA is TGTGCCAGCTCACCACCGGGAGGGCGGATGGAGACCCAGTACTTC.

V and J are TRBV5-1 and TRBJ2-3; D possibly corresponds to TRBD1 (6 bases). The germline V and J ends were trimmed by 0 bases and 5 bases, with 10 bases remaining between them. Germline CDR1 SGHRS, CDR2 YFSETQ. The CDR3 totals 14 residues. CDR3 loop: CASSLAEGGDTQYF. The CDR3 DNA sequence: TGCGCCAGCAGCTTGGCCGAAGGGGGAGATACGCAGTATTTT.

The V and J genes are TRBV24-1 and TRBJ2-1; TRBD1 aligns across 10 bases. Germline V gene lookup returns CDR1 KGHDR and CDR2 SFDVKD. The CDR3 extends over 16 amino acids. Trimming cost V 4 bases and J 8 bases; bases outside gene matches: 10. CDR3: CATSDPGQGVGDEQFF. Here the CDR3 DNA reads TGTGCCACCAGTGACCCCGGACAGGGGGTTGGCGATGAGCAGTTCTTC.